A selection of T cell receptor beta chains follows, all from one sample in a study of molecular identifiers for immune sequencing clone quantification. TCRdb called the PCR reads again in MiXCR, with one record for every CDR3 protein. The sample has over 300,000 distinct CDR3 sequences, 24% seen once. Specimen: naive CD8+ T cells from blood, with Jurkat cell RNA spiked in. The receptors derive from a human donor in good health. Some libraries in this study had Jurkat cell RNA spiked in. The CDR3 runs from the conserved cysteine through the conserved F or W. D genes are given only for firm matches. The size of a clone is reported for some rows only, either as once, few or many, or as a class for expanded clones.

D gene: -; clone size: many; J gene: TRBJ2-1; V gene: TRBV4-1; CDR3 protein: CASSQEINEQFF; CDR3 DNA: TGCGCCAGCAGCCAGGAGATCAATGAGCAGTTCTTC
D gene: -; clone size: few; J gene: TRBJ1-5; V gene: TRBV6-1; CDR3 protein: CASSPLAGGNQPQHF; CDR3 DNA: TGTGCCAGCAGTCCGCTTGCAGGGGGCAATCAGCCCCAGCATTTT
D gene: -; clone size: many; J gene: TRBJ2-7; V gene: TRBV28; CDR3 protein: CASSLGAGTKQYF; CDR3 DNA: TGTGCCAGCAGCCTCGGTGCAGGGACGAAGCAGTACTTC
D gene: TRBD1; clone size: few; J gene: TRBJ1-1; V gene: TRBV30; CDR3 protein: CAWSAGTGGFAFF; CDR3 DNA: TGTGCCTGGAGTGCCGGGACAGGGGGTTTTGCTTTCTTT
D gene: -; clone size: -; J gene: TRBJ1-2; V gene: TRBV4-1; CDR3 protein: CARSQDTGVGYGYTF; CDR3 DNA: TGCGCCCGCAGCCAAGATACGGGGGTAGGTTATGGCTACACCTTC
D gene: TRBD2; clone size: many; J gene: TRBJ2-7; V gene: TRBV7-2; CDR3 protein: CASSLGEREWSEQYF; CDR3 DNA: TGTGCCAGCAGCTTAGGTGAGCGGGAGTGGTCCGAGCAGTACTTC
D gene: -; clone size: many; J gene: TRBJ1-2; V gene: TRBV28; CDR3 protein: CASSTSGVLSGYGYTF; CDR3 DNA: TGTGCCAGCAGTACCTCTGGAGTCTTATCGGGCTATGGCTACACCTTC
D gene: -; clone size: many; J gene: TRBJ2-6; V gene: TRBV2; CDR3 protein: CASIYRANVLTF; CDR3 DNA: TGTGCCAGCATTTATAGGGCCAACGTCCTGACTTTC
D gene: TRBD1; clone size: few; J gene: TRBJ2-2; V gene: TRBV19; CDR3 protein: CASSIDLGQGTTGELFF; CDR3 DNA: TGTGCCAGTAGTATAGATTTGGGACAGGGTACAACCGGGGAGCTGTTTTTT
D gene: TRBD1; clone size: many; J gene: TRBJ2-7; V gene: TRBV28; CDR3 protein: CASSFRPGQGAEEQYF; CDR3 DNA: TGTGCCAGCAGTTTCCGACCGGGACAGGGGGCGGAGGAGCAGTACTTC
D gene: TRBD1; clone size: few; J gene: TRBJ2-1; V gene: TRBV11-2; CDR3 protein: CASSLIGFLTGDEQFF; CDR3 DNA: TGTGCCAGCAGCTTAATCGGTTTTCTGACAGGGGATGAGCAGTTCTTC
D gene: -; clone size: many; J gene: TRBJ1-1; V gene: TRBV20-1; CDR3 protein: CSATRVTEAFF; CDR3 DNA: TGCAGCGCTACAAGGGTGACTGAAGCTTTCTTT
D gene: TRBD2; clone size: many; J gene: TRBJ2-1; V gene: TRBV7-9; CDR3 protein: CASSLAQRGANEQFF; CDR3 DNA: TGTGCCAGCAGCTTAGCCCAGCGGGGGGCGAATGAGCAGTTCTTC
D gene: -; clone size: few; J gene: TRBJ2-7; V gene: TRBV20-1; CDR3 protein: CSVSWAGLYEQYF; CDR3 DNA: TGCAGTGTCTCATGGGCAGGACTATACGAGCAGTACTTC
D gene: -; clone size: few; J gene: TRBJ2-7; V gene: TRBV27; CDR3 protein: CASSFSAQGPYEQYF; CDR3 DNA: TGTGCCAGCAGTTTTTCTGCACAGGGTCCCTACGAGCAGTACTTC
D gene: TRBD1; clone size: many; J gene: TRBJ2-7; V gene: TRBV5-5; CDR3 protein: CASSLWDRNYEQYF; CDR3 DNA: TGTGCCAGCAGCTTGTGGGACAGGAACTACGAGCAGTACTTC